A selection of T cell receptor beta chains follows, all from one sample in a study of blood T cell repertoires in COVID-19. Profiling relied on immunoSEQ multiplex PCR, and the TCRdb table lists in-frame clones only, not all of them. The sample consists of 300,000 to 400,000 clones, under 95% of them appearing once. Material: peripheral blood. The source is a woman in her late teens or twenties who had recovered from COVID-19. CDR3s leave out the opening cysteine and the closing phenylalanine or tryptophan. The size of a clone is reported for some rows only, either as once, few or many, or as a class for expanded clones.

cdr3_aa,j_call,v_call,clone_size,cdr3_length
ASSVGGGRSFTEAF,TRBJ1-1,TRBV9,.,14
ASSLNLELAGELF,TRBJ2-2,TRBV6-6,.,13
ASSAGLAGVHEQF,TRBJ2-1,TRBV9,.,13
ASSQGGVGIQPQH,TRBJ1-5,TRBV3-1/TRBV3-2,.,13
AWSTGRAF,TRBJ1-1,TRBV30,.,8
ASSVGPGLAGGPGEQF,TRBJ2-1,TRBV9,.,16
ASSSRVREGHNEQF,TRBJ2-1,TRBV11-2,.,14
ASSRTSGTQETQY,TRBJ2-5,TRBV7-2,.,13
ASSLADRVWETQY,TRBJ2-5,TRBV7-2,.,13
ASSPRQPNTEAF,TRBJ1-1,TRBV7-9,.,12
ASSPRTGGGNTIY,TRBJ1-3,TRBV4-3,.,13
ASSLTGYMNTEAF,TRBJ1-1,TRBV19,.,13
ASKTGTSGPNEQF,TRBJ2-1,TRBV25-1,.,13
ATSSQTGIRPQH,TRBJ1-5,TRBV15,once,12
ASSQLLAGGTGELF,TRBJ2-2,TRBV4-2,many,14
ASSARTSGDNEQF,TRBJ2-1,TRBV25-1,.,13
ASSLRLAGSTDTQY,TRBJ2-3,TRBV5-1,.,14
AWLPSGVADEQF,TRBJ2-1,TRBV30,.,12
ASGLGGEGSSTEAF,TRBJ1-1,TRBV12-5,once,14
ASSLGTGSPETQY,TRBJ2-5,TRBV5-1,.,13
ASSLGRGTDTQY,TRBJ2-3,TRBV11-3,.,12
SASRAGLNEQF,TRBJ2-1,TRBV20-1,.,11
ASRILRGSDGYT,TRBJ1-2,TRBV28,once,12
ASSSRQLLNTEAF,TRBJ1-1,TRBV27,.,13